This T cell receptor beta chain was retrieved from a study of blood T cell repertoires in COVID-19. The data were produced by immunoSEQ multiplex PCR, yet TCRdb's version contains in-frame clones alone and is incomplete. The data contain approximately 37,000 clones, about 90% of them singletons. The germline V and J ends were trimmed by 4 bases and 0 bases, with 13 bases remaining between them. Per germline, CDR1 SGHNT and CDR2 YYREEE (reference sequence). The CDR3 is 16 residues long. The receptor's source is an elderly woman with acute or convalescent COVID-19. Material: peripheral blood. This chain uses TRBV5-4 with TRBJ2-2, with D possibly being TRBD2 (6 bases). The CDR3: CASSPGGNANTGELFF. Here the CDR3 DNA reads TGTGCCAGCAGCCCCGGAGGGAACGCGAACACCGGGGAGCTGTTTTTT.